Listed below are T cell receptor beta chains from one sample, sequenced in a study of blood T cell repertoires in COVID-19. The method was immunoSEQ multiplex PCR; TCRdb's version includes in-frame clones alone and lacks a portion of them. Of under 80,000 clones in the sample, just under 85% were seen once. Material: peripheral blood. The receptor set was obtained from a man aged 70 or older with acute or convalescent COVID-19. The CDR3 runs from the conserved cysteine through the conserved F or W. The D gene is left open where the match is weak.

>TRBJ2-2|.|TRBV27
CASSLFTGYGNTGELFF
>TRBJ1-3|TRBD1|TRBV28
CASSFHDRAGNTIYF
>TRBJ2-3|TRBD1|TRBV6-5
CASSYWQGGTDTQYF
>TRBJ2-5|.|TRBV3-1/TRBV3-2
CASSALARETQYF
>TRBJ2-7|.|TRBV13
CASSSSRRSKSYEQYF
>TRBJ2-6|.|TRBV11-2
CASSLYESSGANVLTF
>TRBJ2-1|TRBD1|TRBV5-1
CASSTRDRGDEQFF
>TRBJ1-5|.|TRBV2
CASSDARGGGNQPQHF
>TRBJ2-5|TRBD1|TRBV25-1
CASSRTGSQETQYF
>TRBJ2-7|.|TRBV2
CASRAQGYEQYF
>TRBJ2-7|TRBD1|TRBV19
CASNLGQGYEQYF
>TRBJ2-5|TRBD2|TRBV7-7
CASSLFAPSGGLYQETQYF
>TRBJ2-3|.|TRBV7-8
CASSLESWGVADTQYF
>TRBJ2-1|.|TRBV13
CASSSSGRVVGNEQFF
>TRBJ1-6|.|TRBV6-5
CASSSLGRGENSPLHF
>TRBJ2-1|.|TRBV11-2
CASSLDRLNEQFF
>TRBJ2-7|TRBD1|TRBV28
CASSFLGTGPYEQYF
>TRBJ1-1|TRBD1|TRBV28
CASSVDRGTEAFF
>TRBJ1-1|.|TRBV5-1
CASSEQGLNTEAFF
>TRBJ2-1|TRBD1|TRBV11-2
CASTQPGGKNEQFF
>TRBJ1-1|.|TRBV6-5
CASKTSPQDTEAFF
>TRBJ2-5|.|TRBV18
CASSPAGQTQYF
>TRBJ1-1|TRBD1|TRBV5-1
CASSLGGNTEAFF
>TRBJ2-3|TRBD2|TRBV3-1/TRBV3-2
CASSKRGSGPLTDTQYF
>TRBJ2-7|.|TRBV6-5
CASTKPLTYEQYF
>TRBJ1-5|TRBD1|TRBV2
CASSGEGQVVWQPQHF
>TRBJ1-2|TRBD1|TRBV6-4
CASTDHRGGGYTF
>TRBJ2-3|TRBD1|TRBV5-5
CASTVNRGGDTQYF
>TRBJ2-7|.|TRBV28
CASSRAGYEQYF
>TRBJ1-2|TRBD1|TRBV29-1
CSVSGTGVRDYGYTF
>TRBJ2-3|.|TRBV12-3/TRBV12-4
CASRALSTDTQYF
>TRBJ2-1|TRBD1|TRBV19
CASSTRDRGVYNEQFF
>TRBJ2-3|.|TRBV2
CASSDTTGTDTQYF
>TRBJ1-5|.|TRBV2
CASSPLTGGDQPQHF
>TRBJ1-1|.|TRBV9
CASSVGNMNTEAFF
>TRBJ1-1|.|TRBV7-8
CASSLTEGTEAFF
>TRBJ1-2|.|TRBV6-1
CASSEGGLGYGYTF
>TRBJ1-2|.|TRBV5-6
CASSLGFTGHAYGYTF
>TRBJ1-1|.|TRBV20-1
CSADRYTEAFF
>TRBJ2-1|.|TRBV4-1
CASSQVGRGGSNEQFF
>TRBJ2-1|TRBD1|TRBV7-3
CASSLKGGQGYNEQFF
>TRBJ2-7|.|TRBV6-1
CASSEGFRSDYYEQYF
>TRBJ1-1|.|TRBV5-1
CASSLELGTEAFF
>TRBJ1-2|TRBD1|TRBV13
CASSRNTGGHGYTF
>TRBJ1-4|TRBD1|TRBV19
CASRPGQSNEKLFF
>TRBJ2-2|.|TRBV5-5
CASSSGPVTGELFF
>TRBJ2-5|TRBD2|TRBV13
CASSEGVAGTGETQYF
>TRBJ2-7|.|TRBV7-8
CASSITRDTSYEQYF
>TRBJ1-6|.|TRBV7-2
CASSPHPGVGSPLHF
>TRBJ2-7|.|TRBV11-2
CASSLVAGFPYEQYF
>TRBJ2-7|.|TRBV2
CASSEYYEQYF
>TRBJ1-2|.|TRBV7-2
CASSFIRGGYYTF
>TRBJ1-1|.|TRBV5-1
CASSQDSENTEAFF
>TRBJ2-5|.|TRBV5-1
CASSPSGQETQYF
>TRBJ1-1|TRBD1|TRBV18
CASSPYRTGWTEAFF
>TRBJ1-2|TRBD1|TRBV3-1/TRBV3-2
CASKPGGWLIGYTF
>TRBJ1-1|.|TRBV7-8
CASSPQSPRDSEAFF
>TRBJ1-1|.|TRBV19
CASSMLVLGHTEAFF
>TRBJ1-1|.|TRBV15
CATSRDRTVVEAFF